These T cell receptor beta chains were read from a single sample in a study of post-analysis software for immune sequencing data. TCRdb reprocessed the PCR reads via MiXCR and lists one record per CDR3 protein. The sample lists approximately 730,000 distinct CDR3 sequences, roughly 50% occurring once. The sample taken for sequencing was blood. The source is a girl between 5 and 17 years old with multiple sclerosis. CDR3s include the opening cysteine and the closing phenylalanine or tryptophan. The D gene is left open where the match is weak. Size is omitted from some rows. Given values are once, few, many or a class for expanded clones.

j_gene	d_gene	abundance	v_gene	CDR3aa	CDR3nt
TRBJ2-7	.	.	TRBV20-1	CSARDWTYEQYF	TGCAGTGCTAGAGATTGGACCTACGAGCAGTACTTC
TRBJ2-7	.	few	TRBV10-3	CAISWTVSYEQYF	TGTGCCATCAGTTGGACGGTCTCCTACGAGCAGTACTTC
TRBJ1-1	.	.	TRBV28	CASGPSGRSRTEAFF	TGTGCCAGCGGCCCCTCAGGAAGGTCCAGGACTGAAGCTTTCTTT
TRBJ2-7	TRBD2	.	TRBV11-2	CASSTRTSGVTYEQYF	TGTGCCAGCAGCACCCGGACTAGCGGGGTTACCTACGAGCAGTACTTC
TRBJ2-3	TRBD2	.	TRBV11-2	CASSSQAGIRDTQYF	TGTGCCAGCAGCTCTCAAGCGGGGATTCGGGATACGCAGTATTTT
TRBJ2-1	.	.	TRBV29-1	CSVTGRADPAPSSYNEQFF	TGCAGCGTCACCGGCCGGGCGGACCCAGCTCCCAGCTCCTACAATGAGCAGTTCTTC
TRBJ2-7	.	few	TRBV28	CASSLSPVNEQYF	TGTGCCAGCAGTTTATCCCCCGTCAACGAGCAGTACTTC
TRBJ2-1	.	.	TRBV6-2/TRBV6-3	CASSSRASWNEQFF	TGTGCCAGCAGTTCGCGGGCCTCGTGGAATGAGCAGTTCTTC
TRBJ2-1	.	few	TRBV4-3	CASSPSSGFYNEQFF	TGCGCCAGCAGCCCCAGTTCGGGTTTCTACAATGAGCAGTTCTTC
TRBJ1-2	.	.	TRBV19	CASSIYGLIHGYTF	TGTGCCAGTAGTATTTATGGACTTATCCATGGCTACACCTTC
TRBJ2-7	.	many	TRBV20-1	CSAAGGYSEQYF	TGCAGTGCAGCCGGGGGTTATTCCGAGCAGTACTTC
TRBJ1-1	.	once	TRBV6-2/TRBV6-3	CASSDIDLIMNTEAFF	TGTGCCAGCAGCGACATTGATCTAATAATGAACACTGAAGCTTTCTTT
TRBJ2-3	.	.	TRBV20-1	CSATRIKGGNADTQYF	TGCAGTGCTACCAGGATAAAGGGGGGGAACGCAGATACGCAGTATTTT
TRBJ1-1	.	.	TRBV5-5	CASSLGQGLNTEAFF	TGTGCCAGCAGCTTGGGGCAGGGGCTGAACACTGAAGCTTTCTTT
TRBJ2-1	.	few	TRBV29-1	CSAGGGLGEQFF	TGCAGCGCCGGAGGGGGGCTGGGTGAGCAGTTCTTC
TRBJ2-5	.	few	TRBV12-3/TRBV12-4	CASSPPGYQETQYF	TGTGCCAGCAGTCCACCCGGGTACCAAGAGACCCAGTACTTC
TRBJ2-1	TRBD2	few	TRBV2	CASRGAGGLSYNEQFF	TGTGCCAGCAGGGGAGCGGGAGGGCTTTCCTACAATGAGCAGTTCTTC
TRBJ1-2	.	few	TRBV29-1	CSVEEGAYGYTF	TGCAGCGTTGAGGAAGGGGCCTATGGCTACACCTTC
TRBJ2-7	.	.	TRBV20-1	CSASLAGLHEQYF	TGCAGTGCTAGTCTTGCAGGGTTGCACGAGCAGTACTTC
TRBJ2-3	.	.	TRBV7-3	CASSPTASWSTDTQYF	TGTGCCAGCAGCCCAACGGCTAGCTGGAGCACAGATACGCAGTATTTT
TRBJ2-7	TRBD2	.	TRBV30	CAWSKGASGSTEQYF	TGTGCCTGGAGTAAAGGGGCTAGCGGGAGTACCGAGCAGTACTTC
TRBJ1-2	.	few	TRBV7-2	CASSPLGGIDYGYTF	TGTGCCAGCAGCCCACTTGGGGGAATTGACTATGGCTACACCTTC
TRBJ2-3	.	.	TRBV5-4	CASSLELTPGLDTQYF	TGTGCCAGCAGCTTGGAACTGACCCCCGGATTAGATACGCAGTATTTT
TRBJ2-7	.	.	TRBV29-1	CSARGVDGLYEQYF	TGCAGCGCCCGGGGTGTGGACGGGTTATACGAGCAGTACTTC
TRBJ2-1	TRBD1	.	TRBV29-1	CSAKTGGQYEQFF	TGCAGCGCAAAGACAGGGGGGCAGTATGAGCAGTTCTTC
TRBJ2-7	.	few	TRBV28	CATKLTTTYEQYF	TGTGCCACCAAACTGACAACAACCTACGAGCAGTACTTC
TRBJ2-7	.	.	TRBV7-2	CASSLGYRSQSHEQYF	TGTGCCAGCAGCTTAGGATATCGGTCACAGTCTCACGAGCAGTACTTC
TRBJ2-3	.	.	TRBV3-1	CASSRLQGVAGSTDTQYF	TGTGCCAGCAGTCGATTACAGGGAGTAGCGGGCAGCACAGATACGCAGTATTTT
TRBJ2-1	.	few	TRBV9	CASSRNSGLSNEQFF	TGTGCCAGCAGCCGCAATTCCGGGCTCTCCAATGAGCAGTTCTTC
TRBJ2-7	.	.	TRBV6-5	CASSSTALRYEQYF	TGTGCCAGCAGTTCGACGGCCCTACGTTACGAGCAGTACTTC
TRBJ1-1	.	.	TRBV3-1	CASSQGGGHRNTEAFF	TGTGCCAGCAGCCAAGGAGGGGGGCATCGAAACACTGAAGCTTTCTTT
TRBJ2-1	.	.	TRBV11-1	CASSSARSSYNEQFF	TGTGCCAGCAGCTCGGCCAGGAGCTCCTACAATGAGCAGTTCTTC
TRBJ2-5	.	.	TRBV15	CATSREGSETQYF	TGTGCCACCAGCAGAGAAGGGTCAGAGACCCAGTACTTC
TRBJ2-5	.	few	TRBV7-2	CASSLASLLVGQETQYF	TGTGCCAGCAGCTTAGCGTCGCTACTAGTGGGACAAGAGACCCAGTACTTC
TRBJ2-1	.	.	TRBV7-2	CASSSDGTNYNEQFF	TGTGCCAGCAGCTCAGACGGGACAAACTACAATGAGCAGTTCTTC
TRBJ1-1	TRBD1	.	TRBV2	CASRSGTGETEAFF	TGTGCCAGCAGATCCGGGACAGGGGAGACTGAAGCTTTCTTT
TRBJ2-4	.	few	TRBV5-5	CASSFIEGVDIQYF	TGTGCCAGCAGCTTCATTGAGGGGGTGGACATTCAGTACTTC
TRBJ1-6	.	.	TRBV6-6	CASSYQTGSPLHF	TGTGCCAGCAGTTACCAAACCGGTTCACCCCTCCACTTT
TRBJ2-2	TRBD2	.	TRBV3-1	CASSHRLAGNTGELFF	TGTGCCAGCAGCCATAGACTAGCGGGAAACACCGGGGAGCTGTTTTTT
TRBJ1-2	.	.	TRBV7-2	CASTPGGNYGYTF	TGTGCCAGCACCCCGGGGGGTAACTATGGCTACACCTTC
TRBJ2-7	.	few	TRBV5-1	CASSTDRLGEQYF	TGCGCCAGCAGCACCGACAGGTTAGGCGAGCAGTACTTC
TRBJ2-5	.	.	TRBV7-2	CASSSTTSIETQYF	TGTGCCAGCAGCTCTACGACATCGATCGAGACCCAGTACTTC
TRBJ2-1	TRBD1	few	TRBV4-3	CASSQDDRGLNNEQFF	TGCGCCAGCAGCCAAGATGACAGGGGGCTCAACAATGAGCAGTTCTTC
TRBJ2-3	.	.	TRBV29-1	CSVEMVGTSSTDTQYF	TGCAGCGTTGAAATGGTGGGGACCTCTAGCACAGATACGCAGTATTTT
TRBJ2-7	.	once	TRBV29-1	CSVEYALHPYEQYF	TGCAGCGTTGAGTACGCACTCCACCCCTACGAGCAGTACTTC
TRBJ2-5	.	.	TRBV6-5	CASSYSAGETQYF	TGTGCCAGCAGTTACTCGGCGGGGGAGACCCAGTACTTC
TRBJ2-7	TRBD1	.	TRBV7-2	CASRRDGAGGGFESEQYF	TGTGCCAGCAGGAGGGACGGGGCAGGGGGCGGATTTGAGTCCGAGCAGTACTTC
TRBJ1-1	.	.	TRBV29-1	CSVEDKMNTEAFF	TGCAGCGTTGAAGACAAAATGAACACTGAAGCTTTCTTT
TRBJ2-5	TRBD2	.	TRBV10-3	CAISERGLAGGQETQYF	TGTGCCATCAGTGAAAGGGGACTAGCGGGAGGGCAAGAGACCCAGTACTTC
TRBJ2-2	TRBD2	.	TRBV12-3/TRBV12-4	CASSWGATAGTGELFF	TGTGCCAGCAGTTGGGGAGCGACAGCGGGGACCGGGGAGCTGTTTTTT
TRBJ2-5	TRBD1	few	TRBV29-1	CSVAGTGNRETQYF	TGCAGCGTTGCAGGGACAGGGAATAGAGAGACCCAGTACTTC
TRBJ2-7	.	.	TRBV29-1	CSVYDSGVNYEQYF	TGCAGCGTTTATGATTCAGGGGTAAACTACGAGCAGTACTTC
TRBJ2-3	.	.	TRBV20-1	CSASGGVYDTQYF	TGCAGTGCTAGCGGGGGAGTCTACGATACGCAGTATTTT
TRBJ2-3	TRBD2	.	TRBV7-9	CASSLYRLAGPQDTQYF	TGTGCCAGCAGCTTATACCGACTAGCGGGGCCCCAAGATACGCAGTATTTT